This TCR beta chain derives from a study of OX40 agonist ivuxolimab in advanced cancers. At the level of the study: The study reported partial responses in three patients: one hepatocellular carcinoma, two cutaneous melanoma. Points from the study as a whole: In general, CD8+ T cells held more expanded clones than CD4+ did, on average.

V lost 0 bases to trimming and J lost 3 bases, with 8 bases between them. CDR1 and CDR2 from the germline V gene are MNHEY and SMNVEV (reference sequence). This CDR3 is 15 amino acids long. The repertoire was sequenced with immunoSEQ multiplex PCR; TCRdb's copy has only in-frame clones and lacks some. The sample carries tens of thousands of clones, roughly 78% recorded once. A word on this clone: The antigen remains unidentified.

This sample comprised CD4+ or CD8+ T cells sorted from blood, obtained in a trial of the OX40 agonist ivuxolimab. The chain is built from TRBV27 and TRBJ1-4; tentatively, D is TRBD1 (5 bases). This receptor was taken from an adult with an advanced solid tumor such as melanoma, head and neck, liver or kidney cancer. CDR3 DNA sequence: TGTGCCAGCAGTTTATCCTGGGGGTCTAATGAAAAACTGTTTTTT. Its protein product is CASSLSWGSNEKLFF.